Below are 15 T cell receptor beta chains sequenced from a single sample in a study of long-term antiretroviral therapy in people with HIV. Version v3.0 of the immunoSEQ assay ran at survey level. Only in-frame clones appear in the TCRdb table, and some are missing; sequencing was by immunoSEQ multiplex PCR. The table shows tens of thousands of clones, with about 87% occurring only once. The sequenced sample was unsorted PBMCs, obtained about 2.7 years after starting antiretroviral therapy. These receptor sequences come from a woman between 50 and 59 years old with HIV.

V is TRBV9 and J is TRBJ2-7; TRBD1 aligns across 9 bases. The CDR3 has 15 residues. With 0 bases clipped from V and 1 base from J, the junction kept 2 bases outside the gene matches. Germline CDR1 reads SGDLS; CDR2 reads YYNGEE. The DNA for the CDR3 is TGTGCCAGCAGCGTAGGGACAGGGGAATCCTACGAGCAGTACTTC. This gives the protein CASSVGTGESYEQYF.

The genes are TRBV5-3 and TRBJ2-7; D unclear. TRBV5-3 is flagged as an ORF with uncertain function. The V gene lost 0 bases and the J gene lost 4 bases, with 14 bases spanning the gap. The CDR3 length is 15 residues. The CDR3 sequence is CARSLGTLVVYEQYF. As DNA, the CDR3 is TGTGCCAGAAGCTTGGGAACCCTTGTAGTTTACGAGCAGTACTTC.

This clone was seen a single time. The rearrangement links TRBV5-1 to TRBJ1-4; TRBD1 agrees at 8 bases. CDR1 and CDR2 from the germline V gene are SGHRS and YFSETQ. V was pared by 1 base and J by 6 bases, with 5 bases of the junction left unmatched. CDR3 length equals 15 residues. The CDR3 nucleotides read TGCGCCAGCAGCTTGACTCCAGGGGGCTATGAAAAACTGTTTTTT. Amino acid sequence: CASSLTPGGYEKLFF. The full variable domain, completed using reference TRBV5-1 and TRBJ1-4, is KAGVTQTPRYLIKTRGQQVTLSCSPISGHRSVSWYQQTPGQGLQFLFEYFSETQRNKGNFPGRFSGRQFSNSRSEMNVSTLELGDSALYLCASSLTPGGYEKLFFGSGTQLSVL.

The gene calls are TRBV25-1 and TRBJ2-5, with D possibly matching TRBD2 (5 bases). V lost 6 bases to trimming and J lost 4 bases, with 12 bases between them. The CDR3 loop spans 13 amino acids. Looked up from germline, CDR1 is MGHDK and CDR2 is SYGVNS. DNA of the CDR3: TGTGCCAGCAGGATGAGAGGGAGAGAGACCCAGTACTTC. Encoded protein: CASRMRGRETQYF. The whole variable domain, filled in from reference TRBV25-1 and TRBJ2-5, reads EADIYQTPRYLVIGTGKKITLECSQTMGHDKMYWYQQDPGMELHLIHYSYGVNSTEKGDLSSESTVSRIRTEHFPLTLESARPSHTSQYLCASRMRGRETQYFGPGTRLLVL.

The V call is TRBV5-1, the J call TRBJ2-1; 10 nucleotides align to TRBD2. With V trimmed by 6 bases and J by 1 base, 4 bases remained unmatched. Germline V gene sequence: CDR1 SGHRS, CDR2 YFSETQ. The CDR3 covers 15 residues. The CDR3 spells CASTPGLASYNEQFF. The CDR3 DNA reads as TGCGCCAGCACACCGGGACTAGCGTCCTACAATGAGCAGTTCTTC.

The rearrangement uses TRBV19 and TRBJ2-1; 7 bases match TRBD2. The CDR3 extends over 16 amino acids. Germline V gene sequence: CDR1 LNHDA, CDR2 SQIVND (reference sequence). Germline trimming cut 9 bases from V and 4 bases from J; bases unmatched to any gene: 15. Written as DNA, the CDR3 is TGTGCCAGCGGGGCTAGCGGCCCCCGGGGGTACAATGAGCAGTTCTTC. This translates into CASGASGPRGYNEQFF. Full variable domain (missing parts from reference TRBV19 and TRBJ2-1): DGGITQSPKYLFRKEGQNVTLSCEQNLNHDAMYWYRQDPGQGLRLIYYSQIVNDFQKGDIAEGYSVSREKKESFPLTVTSAQKNPTAFYLCASGASGPRGYNEQFFGPGTRLTVL.

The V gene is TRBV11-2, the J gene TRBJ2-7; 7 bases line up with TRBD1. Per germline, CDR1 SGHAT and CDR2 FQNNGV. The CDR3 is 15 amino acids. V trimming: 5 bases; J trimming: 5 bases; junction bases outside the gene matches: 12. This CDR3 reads CASSAGTAQPDEQYF. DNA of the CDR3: TGTGCCAGCAGCGCTGGGACAGCCCAGCCGGACGAGCAGTACTTC.

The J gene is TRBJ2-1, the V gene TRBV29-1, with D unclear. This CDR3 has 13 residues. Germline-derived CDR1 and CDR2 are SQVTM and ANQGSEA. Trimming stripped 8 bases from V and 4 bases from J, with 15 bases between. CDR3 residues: CSNAVPLYNEQFF. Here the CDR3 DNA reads TGCAGCAATGCGGTCCCCCTTTACAATGAGCAGTTCTTC.

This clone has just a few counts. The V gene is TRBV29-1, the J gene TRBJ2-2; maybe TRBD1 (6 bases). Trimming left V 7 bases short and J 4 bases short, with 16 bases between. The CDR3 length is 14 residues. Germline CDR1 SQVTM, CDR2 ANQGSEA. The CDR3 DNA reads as TGCAGCGGCGCCAGGGGAAGTGGCACCGGGGAGCTGTTTTTT. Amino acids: CSGARGSGTGELFF.

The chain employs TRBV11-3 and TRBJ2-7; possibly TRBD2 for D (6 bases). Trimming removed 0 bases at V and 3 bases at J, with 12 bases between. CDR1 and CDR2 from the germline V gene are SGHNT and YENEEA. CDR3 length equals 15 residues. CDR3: CASSLDILAVYEQYF. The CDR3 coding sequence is TGTGCCAGCAGCTTAGATATATTAGCGGTCTACGAGCAGTACTTC.

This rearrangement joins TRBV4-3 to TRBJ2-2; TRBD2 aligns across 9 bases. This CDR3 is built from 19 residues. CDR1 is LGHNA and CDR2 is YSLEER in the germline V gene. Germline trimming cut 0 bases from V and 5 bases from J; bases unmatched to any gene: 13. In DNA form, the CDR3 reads TGCGCCAGCAGCCAAGAAGGATGGGCGGGAGGGCGGTGGACCGGGGAGCTGTTTTTT. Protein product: CASSQEGWAGGRWTGELFF.

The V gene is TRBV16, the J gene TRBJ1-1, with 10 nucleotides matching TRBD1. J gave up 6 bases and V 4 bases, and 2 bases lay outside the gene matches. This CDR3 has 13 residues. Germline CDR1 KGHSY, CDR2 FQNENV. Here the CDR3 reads CASSPGQGAEAFF. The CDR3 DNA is TGTGCCAGCAGCCCCGGACAGGGGGCTGAAGCTTTCTTT.

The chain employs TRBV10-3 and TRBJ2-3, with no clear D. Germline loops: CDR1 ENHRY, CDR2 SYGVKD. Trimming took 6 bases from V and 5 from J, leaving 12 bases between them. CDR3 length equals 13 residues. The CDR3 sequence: CAISGGVGDTQYF. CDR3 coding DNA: TGTGCCATCAGCGGCGGAGTGGGAGATACGCAGTATTTT.

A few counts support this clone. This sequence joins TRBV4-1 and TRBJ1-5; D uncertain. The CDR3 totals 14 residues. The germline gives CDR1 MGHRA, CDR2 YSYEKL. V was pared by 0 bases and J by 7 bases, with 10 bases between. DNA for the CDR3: TGCGCCAGCAGCCAAGAGCCAGGATCACAGCCCCAGCATTTT. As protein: CASSQEPGSQPQHF.

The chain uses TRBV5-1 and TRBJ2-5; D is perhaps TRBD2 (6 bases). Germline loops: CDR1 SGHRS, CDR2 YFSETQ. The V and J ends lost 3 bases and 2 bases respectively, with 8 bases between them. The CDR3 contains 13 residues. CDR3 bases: TGCGCCAGCAGCTCGGGACTTCAAGAGACCCAGTACTTC. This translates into CASSSGLQETQYF.